Below are 15 T cell receptor beta chains sequenced from a single sample in a study of T-cell reconstitution after alpha-beta-depleted transplantation in children (dated by TCRdb to 2016 to 2017). Sample treatment or condition, as interpreted from the label and publication: allogeneic hematopoietic cell transplantation with graft depleted of TCRalphabeta T cells and CD19 B cells. The library came from PCR. These reads were obtained on an Illumina HiSeq 2500. TCR libraries were prepared with molecular barcoding, using unique molecular identifiers to normalize TCRbeta repertoire quantification. TCRdb took the public reads, trimmed them with fastp at Q25, ran MiXCR for clone calling and kept in-frame beta chains. Rows matching on CDR3 protein sequence are summarized as one entry with the most common DNA and genes. The table for this sample lists over 150,000 distinct CDR3 sequences; about 6% of them were counted only once. The biggest ten clones account for 4.5% of the sample.

This specimen consisted of PBMCs, obtained before TCRalphabeta/CD19-depleted stem cell transplant. Source of these receptors: a girl under two years old with combined immunodeficiency, due to receive a stem cell transplant.

This clonotype was recorded many times. The chain recombines TRBV7-9 with TRBJ1-1, with a tentative D call TRBD1 (6 bases). The germline gives CDR1 SEHNR, CDR2 FQNEAQ (reference sequence). V was cut by 1 base and J by 8 bases, with 8 bases left in between. The length of the CDR3 is 12 residues. CDR3: CASSLGTVEAFF. CDR3 in DNA: TGTGCCAGCAGCTTAGGGACAGTCGAAGCTTTCTTT. Full variable domain (missing parts from reference TRBV7-9 and TRBJ1-1): DTGVSQNPRHKITKRGQNVTFRCDPISEHNRLYWYRQTLGQGPEFLTYFQNEAQLEKSRLLSDRFSAERPKGSFSTLEIQRTEQGDSAMYLCASSLGTVEAFFGQGTRLTVV.

This clonotype was detected ten times or more. The chain couples TRBV20-1 to TRBJ1-2, with a possible D match to TRBD1 (6 bases). The CDR3 is made up of 14 amino acids. Trimming pared 6 bases from V and 2 bases from J, leaving 16 bases between. CDR1 DFQATT and CDR2 SNEGSKA come from the germline V gene (reference sequence). CDR3 DNA: TGCAGTGCAAGTAGCCTACAGGGCAACTATGGCTACACCTTC. Protein: CSASSLQGNYGYTF.

This clonotype was seen only a few times. The chain links TRBV4-1 to TRBJ2-1; D is ambiguous. Per germline, CDR1 MGHRA and CDR2 YSYEKL. The CDR3 is made up of 13 amino acids. V was clipped by 6 bases and J by 4 bases, with 10 bases between them. CDR3 in amino acids: CASRGNGYNEQFF. In nucleotides, the CDR3 is TGCGCCAGCAGAGGGAACGGGTACAATGAGCAGTTCTTC.

The J gene is TRBJ1-1, the V gene TRBV7-9; a possible D gene is TRBD1 (6 bases). V gave up 5 bases and J gave up 3 bases, with 16 bases separating them. CDR1 SEHNR and CDR2 FQNEAQ come from the germline V gene (reference sequence). The CDR3 is made up of 15 amino acids. The CDR3 nucleotides read TGTGCCAGCAGCACAACAGGGAATGCGGACACTGAAGCTTTCTTT. Residues: CASSTTGNADTEAFF.

The chain has TRBV9 and TRBJ2-1; D ambiguous. Germline V gene data show CDR1 as SGDLS and CDR2 as YYNGEE. CDR3 length: 15 residues. Trimming took 0 bases from V and 5 from J, leaving 12 bases between them. The CDR3 protein is CASSVEAFGNNEQFF. The CDR3 DNA reads TGTGCCAGCAGCGTAGAAGCATTTGGTAACAATGAGCAGTTCTTC.

This clonotype was observed at least ten times. The rearrangement links TRBV11-3 to TRBJ2-7; TRBD2 agrees at 9 bases. Germline CDR1 SGHNT, CDR2 YENEEA. V trimming: 7 bases; J trimming: 3 bases; junction bases outside the gene matches: 4. CDR3 length: 13 amino acids. As DNA, the CDR3 is TGTGCCAGCATCTCGCGGGGGGGCTACGAGCAGTACTTC. Translation: CASISRGGYEQYF.

The sample holds many counts of this clonotype. V gene TRBV4-1 combines with J gene TRBJ2-7, with 7 positions matching TRBD2. V was clipped by 0 bases and J by 2 bases; unmatched bases: 16. The CDR3 is 19 residues long. Germline-derived CDR1 and CDR2 are MGHRA and YSYEKL. The DNA of the CDR3 is TGCGCCAGCAGCCAAGATTTTCTGGGGGAGGGGAATCGCGCCTACGAGCAGTACTTC. Amino acid sequence: CASSQDFLGEGNRAYEQYF.

This clonotype was observed many times. This rearrangement joins TRBV29-1 to TRBJ2-3, with D unclear. The CDR3 sequence is 12 residues long. Germline V lookup: CDR1 SQVTM, CDR2 ANQGSEA. V lost 5 bases and J 3 bases, leaving 9 bases between the germline ends. The CDR3 DNA follows: TGCAGCGTTCGGCAGTCTACAGATACGCAGTATTTT. Amino acid sequence: CSVRQSTDTQYF.

This clonotype came up many times. The gene calls are TRBV7-8 and TRBJ2-7, with 7 bases identical to TRBD1. CDR3 length: 14 residues. With 5 bases clipped from V and 2 bases from J, the junction kept 6 bases outside the gene matches. Germline CDR1 and CDR2: SGHVS and FQNEAQ. The CDR3 is CASSLGQAAYEQYF. The CDR3 DNA reads as TGTGCCAGCAGCCTTGGACAGGCCGCCTACGAGCAGTACTTC.

This clonotype has at least ten counts. The J gene is TRBJ2-1, the V gene TRBV6-5; 11 nucleotides align to TRBD2. V was pared by 6 bases and J by 3 bases, with 4 bases of the junction left unmatched. CDR1 is MNHEY and CDR2 is SVGAGI in the germline V gene. There are 15 residues in the CDR3. The DNA of the CDR3 is TGTGCCAGCAGACTCGGACTAGCGGGCTACAATGAGCAGTTCTTC. It is translated as CASRLGLAGYNEQFF.

This clonotype came up many times. V gene TRBV12-3 or TRBV12-4 combines with J gene TRBJ2-1; TRBD1 agrees at 11 bases. This CDR3 has 14 amino acids. V lost 6 bases to trimming and J lost 7 bases; unmatched junction nucleotides: 5. CDR3: CASRPGQGVNEQFF. As DNA, the CDR3 is TGTGCCAGCAGACCGGGACAGGGGGTGAATGAGCAGTTCTTC.

This clonotype was recorded at least ten times. This chain links TRBV12-3 or TRBV12-4 with TRBJ2-3, with D perhaps TRBD2 (6 bases). Trimming removed 6 bases at V and 5 bases at J, with 21 bases between. The CDR3 length is 16 residues. The CDR3: CASSLTRGTREDTQYF. CDR3 coding DNA: TGTGCCAGCAGCCTAACTCGGGGGACCCGGGAAGATACGCAGTATTTT.

With respect to this clonotype: This may come from a read error, since a much larger clone is one base off. The chain links TRBV2 to TRBJ2-1; D might be TRBD1 or TRBD2, each matching 9 bases. Looked up from germline, CDR1 is SNHLY and CDR2 is FYNNEI. The length of the CDR3 is 19 residues. The CDR3 nucleotides are TGTGCCAGCAGTGAAGCGGGAAAGGGACAGGGAGCTAGCGGGGACGAGCTGTTCTTC. Translated, it gives CASSEAGKGQGASGDELFF.

This chain uses TRBV30 with TRBJ2-1, with 8 bases aligning to TRBD2. The CDR3 has 13 residues. The J segment lost 9 bases and the V segment lost 3 bases, leaving 7 bases of the junction unmatched. Per the germline V gene, CDR1 is GTSNPN and CDR2 is SVGIG (reference sequence). The CDR3 DNA reads TGTGCCTGGAGACCCGGGGGGGCTCTTGAGCAGTTCTTC. Protein: CAWRPGGALEQFF.

This clonotype was picked up a small number of times. This chain uses TRBV19 with TRBJ2-5; 8 bases fit TRBD2. V shed 5 bases, J shed 4 bases, and the junction held 3 bases outside the gene matches. Germline V gene lookup returns CDR1 LNHDA and CDR2 SQIVND (reference sequence). CDR3 length: 13 amino acids. The CDR3 region is CASSGSGRETQYF. CDR3 coding DNA: TGTGCCAGTAGTGGGAGCGGGAGAGAGACCCAGTACTTC.